The rows below give T cell receptor beta chains drawn from one sample of a study of neurological immune-mediated disorders. One entry per CDR3 protein results from TCRdb running MiXCR on the 5' RACE reads. The top ten hold 20% of the sample, which has about 17,000 distinct CDR3 sequences, around 3.4% seen once. Sequenced material: CD8+ T cells from blood. The receptor set was obtained from a woman aged 40 to 50 in good health. Each CDR3 is given with its conserved first and last residue. Fields, in order: D gene, J gene, clone size, V gene, CDR3 DNA, CDR3 protein. A D gene is named only where the DNA matches it firmly. The size entry is marked missing in some rows and otherwise reads once, few, many or a size class.

D gene: NA
J gene: TRBJ2-2
clone size: many
V gene: TRBV10-3
CDR3 DNA: TGTGCCATCAGTGAGAACAGGGATAGAACCGGGGAGCTGTTTTTT
CDR3 protein: CAISENRDRTGELFF

D gene: TRBD2
J gene: TRBJ2-3
clone size: many
V gene: TRBV29-1
CDR3 DNA: TGCAGCGTTTCCGGGACTAGCGTTTCTAGCACAGATACGCAGTATTTT
CDR3 protein: CSVSGTSVSSTDTQYF

D gene: TRBD2
J gene: TRBJ2-2
clone size: many
V gene: TRBV5-5
CDR3 DNA: TGTGCCAGCAGCTTGGTTGTGGGGGGGACTCGGGAGCTGTTTTTT
CDR3 protein: CASSLVVGGTRELFF

D gene: NA
J gene: TRBJ2-4
clone size: many
V gene: TRBV4-3
CDR3 DNA: TGCGCCAGCAGCCAAGGGGTAACCGAAAAAAACATTCAGTACTTC
CDR3 protein: CASSQGVTEKNIQYF

D gene: TRBD1
J gene: TRBJ2-5
clone size: many
V gene: TRBV10-3
CDR3 DNA: TGTGCCATCAGTGACGTGGCGGGACAGGAAGAGACCCAGTACTTC
CDR3 protein: CAISDVAGQEETQYF

D gene: NA
J gene: TRBJ2-5
clone size: many
V gene: TRBV7-2
CDR3 DNA: TGTGCCAGCAGCGGGTACCGCCCCGACGGGAGCTCGGAGACCCAGTACTTC
CDR3 protein: CASSGYRPDGSSETQYF

D gene: NA
J gene: TRBJ2-5
clone size: many
V gene: TRBV5-1
CDR3 DNA: TGCGCCAGCAGCTTGATTGGGGAGACCCAGTACTTC
CDR3 protein: CASSLIGETQYF

D gene: TRBD2
J gene: TRBJ2-2
clone size: many
V gene: TRBV5-6
CDR3 DNA: TGTGCCAGCAGTTTGGGACTAGCGGGAGTAACCGGGGAGCTGTTTTTT
CDR3 protein: CASSLGLAGVTGELFF

D gene: NA
J gene: TRBJ2-7
clone size: many
V gene: TRBV6-5
CDR3 DNA: TGTGCCAGCAGTTCACCCCGGACAGGTCCGGGACTCTACGAGCAGTACTTC
CDR3 protein: CASSSPRTGPGLYEQYF

D gene: NA
J gene: TRBJ2-7
clone size: many
V gene: TRBV20-1
CDR3 DNA: TGCAGTGCTAGGTCTTCGACCTCCTACGAGCAGTACTTC
CDR3 protein: CSARSSTSYEQYF

D gene: NA
J gene: TRBJ2-1
clone size: many
V gene: TRBV11-2
CDR3 DNA: TGTGCCAGCAGCTCCTCCAGGCGGAATGAGCAGTTCTTC
CDR3 protein: CASSSSRRNEQFF

D gene: NA
J gene: TRBJ1-5
clone size: many
V gene: TRBV28
CDR3 DNA: TGTGCCAGCAGTTTACGGGGGCTGATTAACCAGCCCCAGCATTTT
CDR3 protein: CASSLRGLINQPQHF

D gene: NA
J gene: TRBJ1-1
clone size: many
V gene: TRBV12-3/TRBV12-4
CDR3 DNA: TGTGCCAGCTCCAGGTATATGAACACTGAAGCTTTCTTT
CDR3 protein: CASSRYMNTEAFF

D gene: NA
J gene: TRBJ1-2
clone size: NA
V gene: TRBV5-1
CDR3 DNA: TGCGCCAGCAGCGCCGGGGGATTTCAGCCAATCTTC
CDR3 protein: CASSAGGFQPIF

D gene: TRBD2
J gene: TRBJ2-1
clone size: many
V gene: TRBV20-1
CDR3 DNA: TGCAGTGCTACAATCTACCCGTTGACTAGCGGCCTTGTCGATGAGCAGTTCTTC
CDR3 protein: CSATIYPLTSGLVDEQFF

D gene: NA
J gene: TRBJ1-3
clone size: many
V gene: TRBV10-3
CDR3 DNA: TGTGCCATCAGTTCGGGCAAGAGCTCTGGAAACACCATATATTTT
CDR3 protein: CAISSGKSSGNTIYF

D gene: NA
J gene: TRBJ2-1
clone size: many
V gene: TRBV7-2
CDR3 DNA: TGTGCCAGCAGACCCGAGTCGGGACACCGCAATGAGCAGTTCTTC
CDR3 protein: CASRPESGHRNEQFF

D gene: TRBD2
J gene: TRBJ2-3
clone size: many
V gene: TRBV18
CDR3 DNA: TGTGCCAGTTCCGGGACTAGCCCCACAGATACGCAGTATTTT
CDR3 protein: CASSGTSPTDTQYF

D gene: NA
J gene: TRBJ2-1
clone size: many
V gene: TRBV13
CDR3 DNA: TGTGCCAGCAGCTTTACAGGGGGGGGTGAGCAGTTCTTC
CDR3 protein: CASSFTGGGEQFF

D gene: NA
J gene: TRBJ2-7
clone size: many
V gene: TRBV10-3
CDR3 DNA: TGTGCCATCAGTGAAGCGACGGACGAGCAGTACTTC
CDR3 protein: CAISEATDEQYF

D gene: NA
J gene: TRBJ2-1
clone size: many
V gene: TRBV24-1
CDR3 DNA: TGTGCCACCAGTGATTTGAGGGCTAGCGCTGAGCAGTTCTTC
CDR3 protein: CATSDLRASAEQFF

D gene: TRBD1
J gene: TRBJ2-7
clone size: many
V gene: TRBV5-1
CDR3 DNA: TGCGCCAGCAGCTGGAGGACAGGGGGGACCTACGAGCAGTACTTC
CDR3 protein: CASSWRTGGTYEQYF

D gene: NA
J gene: TRBJ2-1
clone size: many
V gene: TRBV7-9
CDR3 DNA: TGTGCCAGCAGCCCTAAGGCCGAGGTAGGCTCCTACAATGAGCAGTTCTTC
CDR3 protein: CASSPKAEVGSYNEQFF

D gene: TRBD1
J gene: TRBJ1-1
clone size: many
V gene: TRBV27
CDR3 DNA: TGTGCCAGCAGTTTCAACACCCAGACAGGGGAAGCTTTCTTT
CDR3 protein: CASSFNTQTGEAFF

D gene: NA
J gene: TRBJ2-1
clone size: NA
V gene: TRBV27
CDR3 DNA: TGTGCCAGCAGAACAGGGTCCCATGAGCAGTTCTTC
CDR3 protein: CASRTGSHEQFF

D gene: NA
J gene: TRBJ2-1
clone size: many
V gene: TRBV20-1
CDR3 DNA: TGCAGTGCTCTTGCTTGGGGGAACTCCTACAATGAGCAGTTCTTC
CDR3 protein: CSALAWGNSYNEQFF

D gene: TRBD2
J gene: TRBJ2-1
clone size: many
V gene: TRBV7-8
CDR3 DNA: TGTGCCATAGGACTAGCGGGAGCTATAACCTACAATGAGCAGTTCTTC
CDR3 protein: CAIGLAGAITYNEQFF